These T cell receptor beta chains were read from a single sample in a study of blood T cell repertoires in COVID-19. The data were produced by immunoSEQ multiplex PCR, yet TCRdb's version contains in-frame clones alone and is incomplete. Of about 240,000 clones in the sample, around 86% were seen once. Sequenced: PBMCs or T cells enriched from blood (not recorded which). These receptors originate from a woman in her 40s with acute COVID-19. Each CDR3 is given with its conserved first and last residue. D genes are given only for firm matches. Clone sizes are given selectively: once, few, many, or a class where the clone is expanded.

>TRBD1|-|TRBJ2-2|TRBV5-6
TGTGCCAGCAGCTTACAGGGGGCAGGCACCGGGGAGCTGTTTTTT
CASSLQGAGTGELFF
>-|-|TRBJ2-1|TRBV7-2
TGTGCCAGCAGCTTAATTGAGAGGGAGCAGTTCTTC
CASSLIEREQFF
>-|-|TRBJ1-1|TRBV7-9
TGTGCCAGCAGCCCCCGGTATACTGAAGCTTTCTTT
CASSPRYTEAFF
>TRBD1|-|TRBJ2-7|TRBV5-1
TGCGCCAGCAGCTTGTGGGTGACAGGGACGTTGTACGAGCAGTACTTC
CASSLWVTGTLYEQYF
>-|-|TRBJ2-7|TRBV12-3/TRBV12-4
TGTGCCAGCAGTCACAGCTACGAGCAGTACTTC
CASSHSYEQYF
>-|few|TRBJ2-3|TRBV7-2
TGTGCCAGCAGCCTGAGTTACACAGATACGCAGTATTTT
CASSLSYTDTQYF
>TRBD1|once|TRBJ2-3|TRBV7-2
TGTGCCAGCAGCTTAGGGCGGACAGGGTCCGCAGATACGCAGTATTTT
CASSLGRTGSADTQYF
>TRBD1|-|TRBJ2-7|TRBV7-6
TGTGCCAGCAGCTTTAGGGACAGGGTTTACGAGCAGTACTTC
CASSFRDRVYEQYF
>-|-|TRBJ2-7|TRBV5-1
TGCGCCAGCAGCTTGAGGGGGGGCTCCTACGAGCAGTACTTC
CASSLRGGSYEQYF
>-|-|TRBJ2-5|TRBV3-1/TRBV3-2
TGTGCCAGCAGCCAACGCAGGGTGGAGACCCAGTACTTC
CASSQRRVETQYF
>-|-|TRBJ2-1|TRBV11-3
TGTGCCAGCAGACCCCGACTAGTCAACGAGCAGTTCTTC
CASRPRLVNEQFF